The subject of this entry is one TCR beta chain. Its target is not known. The data were produced by immunoSEQ multiplex PCR, yet TCRdb's version contains in-frame clones alone and is incomplete. This sample has 700,000 or so clones, with roughly 70% found just once. Germline assignment: CDR1 KGHSH and CDR2 LQKENI. The CDR3 is 14 amino acids. With 2 bases removed from V and 6 bases from J, the gap between germline ends came to 10 bases. These data come from a study of shared clonotypes between healthy human individuals. Background on the study: The study used three CD4 naive, three CD4 memory, two CD8 naive and one CD8 memory plate per donor. Study-level points and caveats: Across several donors, naive CD4 shared 5% to 6%, naive CD8 approximately 3.5%, memory CD4 more than 2%, memory CD8 0.4% to 0.5%.

The chain combines TRBV18 with TRBJ2-2; a weak D match, TRBD1 (5 bases). Sequencing was carried out using memory CD4+ T cells sorted from blood. Subset: CD45RA-negative fraction. The receptor comes from a woman aged 25 to 39 in good health. CDR3 sequence reads: CASSPTRDPGELFF. As DNA, the CDR3 is TGTGCCAGCTCACCAACCAGGGATCCCGGGGAGCTGTTTTTT. Complete variable domain (other parts from reference TRBV18 and TRBJ2-2): NAGVMQNPRHLVRRRGQEARLRCSPMKGHSHVYWYRQLPEEGLKFMVYLQKENIIDESGMPKERFSAEFPKEGPSILRIQQVVRGDSAAYFCASSPTRDPGELFFGEGSRLTVL.